The T cell receptor (beta chain) under discussion was sequenced for a study of control samples from healthy donors and cancer patients. Clones were sequenced by immunoSEQ multiplex PCR, and TCRdb holds only the in-frame ones, with some missing. This sample has 85,000 to 90,000 clones; more than 75% occur once, and the top ten carry roughly 21%. The germline gives CDR1 SGHRS, CDR2 YFSETQ. V lost 0 bases to trimming and J lost 4 bases, with 13 bases between them. CDR3 length: 15 amino acids. This clone was seen a single time. The chain recombines TRBV5-1 with TRBJ1-2; D is undetermined. Sequencing was done on a sample of blood. The receptor comes from a young man in good health. The CDR3 reads CASSLGSLGLYGYTF. Written as DNA, the CDR3 is TGCGCCAGCAGCTTGGGATCTTTGGGTCTCTATGGCTACACCTTC.